This section outlines one T cell receptor (beta chain) sequence together with its context. Other DNA variants within this sample encode the same CDR3. This specimen belongs to a study of T cells after somatic rescue of genetic block. V lost 2 bases and J lost 1, with 5 bases in between. The CDR3 spans 13 residues. Germline V gene data show CDR1 as KGHSH and CDR2 as LQKENI. Clones were read by immunoSEQ multiplex PCR, and TCRdb kept only the in-frame ones, dropping some. The table includes 100,000 to 120,000 clones, about 89% detected once. The chain is built from TRBV18 and TRBJ2-5; D gene unclear. The specimen sequenced was peripheral blood mononuclear cells (PBMCs). This sequence was found in a woman aged 18-35 years. DNA for the CDR3: TGTGCCAGCTCACCAAGCCTCCAAGAGACCCAGTACTTC. It codes for CASSPSLQETQYF.